The 32 T cell receptor beta chains below come from one sample, sequenced in a study of blood T cell repertoires in COVID-19. Data came from immunoSEQ multiplex PCR; TCRdb stores just in-frame clones and leaves some out. The sample consists of under 200,000 clones, around 89% of them appearing once. Material: peripheral blood. These TCRs come from a man between 45 and 60 years old who had recovered from COVID-19.

This rearrangement joins TRBV5-8 to TRBJ2-5; D is unresolved. Per the germline V gene, CDR1 is SGHTS and CDR2 is YDEGEE. The CDR3 consists of 11 residues. V lost 10 bases and J lost 0, with 7 bases in between. The DNA of the CDR3 is TGTGCCGCACGCGACCAAGAGACCCAGTACTTC. Its protein is CAARDQETQYF.

The J gene is TRBJ2-7, the V gene TRBV11-2; maybe TRBD1 (5 bases). V was trimmed by 5 bases and J by 3 bases, leaving 20 bases between them. CDR1 and CDR2 (germline): SGHAT, FQNNGV. The CDR3 is 16 amino acids. CDR3 sequence: CASSARTGRMGYEQYF. The CDR3 DNA reads TGTGCCAGCAGCGCCCGAACAGGTCGGATGGGCTACGAGCAGTACTTC.

The CDR3 DNA sequence: TGTGCCAGCAGCTTAGCGGGTCAGGGGCGGAATTCACCCCTCCACTTT. It encodes CASSLAGQGRNSPLHF. This sequence joins TRBV7-9 and TRBJ1-6, with D tentatively TRBD1 (6 bases). Per germline, CDR1 SEHNR and CDR2 FQNEAQ (reference sequence). The CDR3 has 16 residues. V was clipped by 0 bases and J by 7 bases, with 13 bases between them.

The table lists this clone with a count of one. This chain uses TRBV29-1 with TRBJ1-2; D remains ambiguous. From germline, CDR1 is SQVTM and CDR2 ANQGSEA. The CDR3 length is 13 residues. Trimming took off 5 bases at V and 3 bases at J, with 13 bases between the two ends. CDR3 nucleotides: TGCAGCGTTAAGTACAGTTTGGACTATGGCTACACCTTC. Its translation is CSVKYSLDYGYTF.

For the CDR3, the DNA is TGTGCCTCCAGAGAGCGGGAGCTTGGAGAGCAGTACTTC. Its protein is CASRERELGEQYF. V and J are TRBV10-3 and TRBJ2-7, with 8 nucleotides matching TRBD2. Trimming cost V 11 bases and J 7 bases; bases outside gene matches: 13. The CDR3 spans 13 residues. CDR1 and CDR2 from the germline V gene are ENHRY and SYGVKD.

CDR3 bases: TGTGCCAGCAGCTTAGCTTTTAATACGCAGTATTTT. Its translation: CASSLAFNTQYF. The chain has TRBV7-2 and TRBJ2-3, with D unresolved. From germline, CDR1 is SGHTA and CDR2 FQGNSA. The CDR3 consists of 12 residues. The V and J ends lost 0 bases and 7 bases respectively, with 5 bases between them.

The rearrangement uses TRBV5-6 and TRBJ2-7, with 10 bases aligning to TRBD1. Germline CDR1 reads SGHDT; CDR2 reads YYEEEE. The CDR3 contains 15 residues. The ends lost 4 bases at V and 1 base at J; junction bases unmatched: 5. The DNA for the CDR3 is TGTGCCAGCAGCAAGGGGACAGGGGAATCCTACGAGCAGTACTTC. Translating it yields CASSKGTGESYEQYF.

The chain uses TRBV27 and TRBJ1-1; tentative D call: TRBD1 (6 bases). The germline CDR1 and CDR2 sequences are MNHEY and SMNVEV (reference sequence). CDR3 length: 14 residues. V was clipped by 3 bases and J by 4 bases, with 12 bases between them. The CDR3 is CASSLTGPRTEAFF. The CDR3 nucleotides are TGTGCCAGCAGTTTGACAGGACCCCGCACTGAAGCTTTCTTT.

The rearrangement links TRBV9 to TRBJ2-2; 9 bases are shared with TRBD1. The germline gives CDR1 SGDLS, CDR2 YYNGEE. The CDR3 covers 15 residues. Trimming removed 3 bases from V and 3 bases from J; junction bases left unmatched: 3. This CDR3 reads CASSGDRDYTGELFF. As DNA, the CDR3 is TGTGCCAGCAGCGGGGACAGGGACTACACCGGGGAGCTGTTTTTT.

The chain has TRBV5-4 and TRBJ2-3; D gene uncertain. The CDR3 extends over 12 amino acids. CDR1 is SGHNT and CDR2 is YYREEE in the germline V gene (reference sequence). Deletions cut 0 bases from V and 11 bases from J, with 10 bases between. The CDR3: CASSLGDWLQYF. CDR3 DNA sequence: TGTGCCAGCAGCTTGGGTGACTGGTTGCAGTATTTT.

The V gene is TRBV6-6, the J gene TRBJ2-3; 8 nucleotides line up with TRBD2. This CDR3 has 16 residues. The germline CDR1 and CDR2 sequences are MNHNY and SVGAGI (reference sequence). The junction had 10 bases not matched to a gene; V was cut back by 0 bases and J by 8 bases. In nucleotides, the CDR3 is TGTGCCAGCAGTTACTCGGGCGGGGGGAGTCCGGGTACGCAGTATTTT. Translation gives CASSYSGGGSPGTQYF.

V is TRBV13 and J is TRBJ2-7; D might be TRBD1 (5 bases). V was shortened by 1 base and J by 2 bases, with 6 bases between the two germline ends. The CDR3 has 13 amino acids. Per the germline V gene, CDR1 is PRHDT and CDR2 is FYEKMQ (reference sequence). CDR3 nucleotides: TGTGCCAGCAGCTTAGACAGGACCTACGAGCAGTACTTC. This encodes CASSLDRTYEQYF.

This clone has a single count. CDR3 DNA sequence: TGTGCCAGCAGTTCCCAACGACAGGGGACCTACAACGAGCAGTACTTC. Translating it yields CASSSQRQGTYNEQYF. The chain carries TRBV6-5 and TRBJ2-7; 8 positions match TRBD1. In germline, CDR1 is MNHEY, CDR2 SVGAGI. The length of the CDR3 is 16 residues. Trimming cost V 4 bases and J 5 bases; bases outside gene matches: 13.

This chain joins TRBV10-3 and TRBJ2-3; 8 bases map to TRBD1. The germline V gene encodes CDR1 ENHRY and CDR2 SYGVKD. CDR3 size: 17 residues. Germline trimming cut 1 base from V and 0 bases from J; bases unmatched to any gene: 6. The CDR3 DNA sequence: TGTGCCATCAGTGAGTTTGGACAGGGCTCAAGCACAGATACGCAGTATTTT. Translation: CAISEFGQGSSTDTQYF.

The chain employs TRBV11-2 and TRBJ2-7, with 10 nucleotides matching TRBD2. Germline CDR1 reads SGHAT; CDR2 reads FQNNGV. The CDR3 is 14 amino acids. The V gene end was trimmed by 1 base and the J gene end by 5 bases; junction bases not matched to a gene: 2. CDR3 sequence reads: CASSLGGTSDEQYF. In DNA, the CDR3 is TGTGCCAGCAGCTTAGGAGGGACTAGCGACGAGCAGTACTTC. Together with reference TRBV11-2 and TRBJ2-7, the CDR3 gives the full variable domain: EAGVAQSPRYKIIEKRQSVAFWCNPISGHATLYWYQQILGQGPKLLIQFQNNGVVDDSQLPKDRFSAERLKGVDSTLKIQPAKLEDSAVYLCASSLGGTSDEQYFGPGTRLTVT.

The CDR3 DNA reads TGTGCCAGCAGCACCCCCCCCGCTGGAAACACCATATATTTT. It yields the protein CASSTPPAGNTIYF. V and J are TRBV21-1 and TRBJ1-3. TRBV21-1 is a documented pseudogene. CDR3 length: 14 amino acids.

The chain combines TRBV30 with TRBJ1-4; 7 nucleotides match TRBD1. CDR3 length equals 15 residues. Trimming removed 2 bases from V and 5 bases from J; junction bases left unmatched: 8. Germline loops: CDR1 GTSNPN, CDR2 SVGIG (reference sequence). This chain's CDR3 is CAWSFRTGLNEKLFF. CDR3 nucleotide sequence: TGTGCCTGGAGTTTCCGGACAGGCTTAAATGAAAAACTGTTTTTT.

The gene calls are TRBV7-9 and TRBJ1-2, with 9 bases identical to TRBD1. V lost 1 base and J lost 6; bases outside the gene matches: 6. CDR3 length equals 15 residues. Per the germline V gene, CDR1 is SEHNR and CDR2 is FQNEAQ (reference sequence). The CDR3 sequence is CASSLGGTGGNGYTF. Written as DNA, the CDR3 is TGTGCCAGCAGCTTAGGTGGTACAGGGGGCAATGGCTACACCTTC.

The V gene is TRBV10-3, the J gene TRBJ1-1, with a weak D call TRBD1 (5 bases). The length of the CDR3 is 13 residues. The V end was cut by 4 bases, the J end by 4 bases, with 10 bases between. CDR1 ENHRY and CDR2 SYGVKD come from the germline V gene. CDR3 loop: CAISVGGTTEAFF. The CDR3 region has the DNA TGTGCCATCAGTGTGGGGGGAACCACTGAAGCTTTCTTT.

CDR3 protein: CASRDGTVLNYGYTF. Written as DNA, the CDR3 is TGTGCCAGCAGGGACGGGACAGTTCTAAACTATGGCTACACCTTC. The chain has TRBV2 and TRBJ1-2, with 7 positions matching TRBD1. With 6 bases clipped from V and 2 bases from J, the junction kept 9 bases outside the gene matches. CDR1 is SNHLY and CDR2 is FYNNEI in the germline V gene. This CDR3 has 15 residues.

This chain joins TRBV4-1 and TRBJ2-1; 7 nucleotides agree with TRBD2. V shed 4 bases and J 0 bases; nucleotides not matched to a gene: 9. The CDR3 extends over 17 amino acids. The germline V gene encodes CDR1 MGHRA and CDR2 YSYEKL. The CDR3 here is CASSRRLARSSYNEQFF. CDR3 DNA: TGCGCCAGCAGCCGCCGACTAGCCCGGAGCTCCTACAATGAGCAGTTCTTC.

The CDR3 reads CASSDPQGASNQPQHF. The CDR3 nucleotides are TGTGCCAGCAGCGACCCGCAGGGGGCTAGCAATCAGCCCCAGCATTTT. The chain is built from TRBV6-2 or TRBV6-3 and TRBJ1-5, with 8 bases lining up with TRBD1. Trimming at V came to 6 bases and at J to 0 bases, leaving 7 bases not matched to a gene. The length of the CDR3 is 16 residues. From germline, CDR1 is MNHEY and CDR2 SVGEGT.

J is TRBJ2-2 and V is TRBV11-2; 8 bases fit TRBD1. V lost 6 bases to trimming and J lost 4 bases; unmatched junction nucleotides: 16. This CDR3 contains 18 residues. Germline CDR1 reads SGHAT; CDR2 reads FQNNGV. CDR3 loop: CASSLPRDQGAPTGELFF. Here the CDR3 DNA reads TGTGCCAGCAGTCTCCCACGGGACCAGGGGGCGCCCACCGGGGAGCTGTTTTTT.

V gene TRBV27 combines with J gene TRBJ1-2, with 11 bases aligning to TRBD1. The ends lost 4 bases at V and 5 bases at J; junction bases unmatched: 9. The CDR3 has 16 amino acids. Germline V gene data show CDR1 as MNHEY and CDR2 as SMNVEV (reference sequence). The CDR3 here is CASSSPRTGGTYGYTF. The CDR3 bases are TGTGCCAGCAGTTCCCCTAGGACAGGGGGCACTTATGGCTACACCTTC.

The chain couples TRBV7-7 to TRBJ2-1, with a tentative D call TRBD1 (5 bases). Germline-derived CDR1 and CDR2 are SSHAT and FNYEAQ (reference sequence). The CDR3 runs 13 residues. Trimming took off 6 bases at V and 6 bases at J, with 12 bases between the two ends. CDR3 in amino acids: CASSQTVLNEQFF. CDR3 nucleotide sequence: TGTGCCAGCAGTCAGACAGTTCTCAATGAGCAGTTCTTC.

The CDR3 DNA sequence: TGTGCCAGCTCACCACCGATAGCAGATAATGAGCAGTTCTTC. Its protein is CASSPPIADNEQFF. This rearrangement joins TRBV18 to TRBJ2-1; D remains unclear. The V end lost 0 bases, the J end lost 7 bases, and 10 bases lay between the germline ends. Germline CDR1 is KGHSH and CDR2 is LQKENI. The CDR3 loop spans 14 amino acids.

This clone has only a few counts. The CDR3 is CASSLTSAVSGNTIYF. CDR3 bases: TGTGCCAGCAGTTTAACGTCCGCAGTCTCTGGAAACACCATATATTTT. The J gene is TRBJ1-3, the V gene TRBV27; D not certain. The ends were cut back, 2 bases at V and 0 bases at J, with 11 bases in the middle. This CDR3 has 16 residues. Per germline, CDR1 MNHEY and CDR2 SMNVEV (reference sequence).

The rearrangement uses TRBV12-3 or TRBV12-4 and TRBJ1-2; 10 bases map to TRBD1. V trimming: 5 bases; J trimming: 8 bases; junction bases outside the gene matches: 5. This CDR3 has 13 amino acids. CDR3 sequence (DNA): TGTGCCAGCAGTAGGGACAGGGGCGGCGGCTACACCTTC. Protein: CASSRDRGGGYTF.

The DNA of the CDR3 is TGTGCCAGTAGTAGAGAGGGTTGGGGGGCCGGGGAGCTGTTTTTT. Its translation: CASSREGWGAGELFF. The V gene is TRBV19, the J gene TRBJ2-2, with D possibly TRBD2 on 6 matching bases. This CDR3 has 15 residues. The V gene lost 4 bases and the J gene lost 6 bases, with 15 bases spanning the gap. The germline V gene encodes CDR1 LNHDA and CDR2 SQIVND (reference sequence). The entire variable domain, with the rest obtained from reference TRBV19 and TRBJ2-2, is as follows: DGGITQSPKYLFRKEGQNVTLSCEQNLNHDAMYWYRQDPGQGLRLIYYSQIVNDFQKGDIAEGYSVSREKKESFPLTVTSAQKNPTAFYLCASSREGWGAGELFFGEGSRLTVL.

The rearrangement joins TRBV30 to TRBJ2-1; D gene ambiguous. Germline CDR1 GTSNPN, CDR2 SVGIG (reference sequence). The V end lost 0 bases, the J end lost 0 bases, and 9 bases lay between the germline ends. This CDR3 has 15 residues. The CDR3, as DNA: TGTGCCTGGAGTGTGGGCGCAAGCTCCTACAATGAGCAGTTCTTC. It specifies CAWSVGASSYNEQFF.

V usage is TRBV12-3 or TRBV12-4 and J usage is TRBJ1-2, with 8 bases identical to TRBD1. With 6 bases clipped from V and 7 bases from J, the junction kept 7 bases outside the gene matches. The CDR3 has 13 amino acids. CDR3 protein: CASRIGQGGGYTF. CDR3 sequence (DNA): TGTGCCAGCAGGATAGGACAGGGTGGTGGCTACACCTTC.

The gene calls are TRBV27 and TRBJ1-1; D unresolved. Between the trimmed V and J ends, which lost 3 bases and 1 base, there was a span of 9 bases. Germline values: CDR1 MNHEY, CDR2 SMNVEV (reference sequence). The CDR3 contains 14 residues. The CDR3 nucleotides read TGTGCCAGCAGTTTTCGGGAACGGAACACTGAAGCTTTCTTT. Translated, it gives CASSFRERNTEAFF.